The 6 T cell receptor beta chains listed next were all sequenced from one sample in a study of shared T cell receptors in the human thymus (dated by TCRdb to about 2021). Library generation was performed with the immunoSEQ multiplex PCR assay. As stored in TCRdb, this immuneACCESS dataset retains in-frame rearrangements with V and J assigned. A fraction of the clones does not appear; measured against another copy, unresolved V genes explain less than half of the discrepancy, and the remainder lacks a known reason. Present in this sample are roughly 500,000 clones, approximately 80% of which were seen just once. The ten largest clones represent more than 0.01% of the sample. The data were also submitted as part of a second study, on human thymus T cells.

What was sequenced was thymocytes. Source of these receptors: a boy under two years old with a congenital heart defect. Donor details come from another sample of the same person, matched by shared clones.

Points on this clone: The identical CDR3 is also encoded by other nucleotide sequences in the sample. The chain couples TRBV28 to TRBJ2-7; no firm D call. The germline CDR1 and CDR2 sequences are MDHEN and SYDVKM. CDR3 length equals 17 residues. V was clipped by 0 bases and J by 3 bases, with 18 bases between them. This chain's CDR3 is CASSLCTAPASHYEQYF. CDR3 in DNA: TGTGCCAGCAGTTTATGCACAGCACCCGCCTCCCACTACGAGCAGTACTTC.

The chain joins TRBV29-1 to TRBJ2-7; TRBD2 matches 8 bases. The junction had 20 bases not matched to a gene; V was cut back by 4 bases and J by 6 bases. CDR1 and CDR2 from the germline V gene are SQVTM and ANQGSEA. CDR3 size: 17 residues. DNA of the CDR3: TGCAGCGTTGGGGTAGCGGGAAAGGCGAATCCTACCTGCGAGCAGTACTTC. Translating it yields CSVGVAGKANPTCEQYF.

The chain has TRBV30 and TRBJ2-7; 8 bases line up with TRBD2. J lost 6 bases, V lost 1 base, and 23 bases had no gene match. Germline-derived CDR1 and CDR2 are GTSNPN and SVGIG (reference sequence). This CDR3 contains 19 residues. The CDR3 region is CAWSAQVYFVAGKRGEQYF. In nucleotides, the CDR3 is TGTGCCTGGAGTGCCCAAGTTTATTTCGTAGCGGGAAAGCGGGGCGAGCAGTACTTC.

This clone has just a few counts. The chain recombines TRBV28 with TRBJ1-5, with a tentative D call TRBD1 (5 bases). Looked up from germline, CDR1 is MDHEN and CDR2 is SYDVKM. There are 12 residues in the CDR3. Between the trimmed V and J ends, which lost 6 bases and 7 bases, there was a span of 10 bases. This CDR3 is CASRPGLQPQHF. In nucleotides, the CDR3 is TGTGCCAGCAGACCAGGGTTGCAGCCCCAGCATTTT.

The chain has TRBV10-3 and TRBJ2-7; the match to TRBD2 covers 10 bases. V was pared by 10 bases and J by 3 bases, with 12 bases of the junction left unmatched. Germline values: CDR1 ENHRY, CDR2 SYGVKD. The CDR3 runs 15 residues. The CDR3 spells CASRTSGNEIYEQYF. CDR3 nucleotides: TGTGCCAGTCGGACTAGCGGAAATGAAATCTACGAGCAGTACTTC.

This chain connects TRBV7-2 to TRBJ2-7; 7 nucleotides align to TRBD2. The CDR3 consists of 16 residues. The germline CDR1 and CDR2 sequences are SGHTA and FQGNSA. With 5 bases clipped from V and 4 bases from J, the junction kept 14 bases outside the gene matches. DNA of the CDR3: TGTGCCAGCAGCGCAATCCTTAGGACTAGGTTTTACGAGCAGTACTTC. The encoded protein is CASSAILRTRFYEQYF.